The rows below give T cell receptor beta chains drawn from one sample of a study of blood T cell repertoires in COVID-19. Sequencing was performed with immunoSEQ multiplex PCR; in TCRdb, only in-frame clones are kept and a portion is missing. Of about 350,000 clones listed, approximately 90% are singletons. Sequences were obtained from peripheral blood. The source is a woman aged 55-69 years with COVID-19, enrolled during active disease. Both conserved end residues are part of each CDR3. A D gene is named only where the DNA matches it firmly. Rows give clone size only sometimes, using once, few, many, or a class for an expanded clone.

CASSLRTSKDTQYF	TGTGCCAGCAGCTTACGGACTAGTAAAGATACGCAGTATTTT	TRBD2	TRBV11-2	14	.	TRBJ2-3
CAWSHLGRGYTF	TGTGCCTGGAGTCACCTGGGGCGAGGCTACACCTTC	.	TRBV30	12	.	TRBJ1-2
CASAIFPQAQHNSPLHF	TGTGCCAGCGCCATTTTCCCCCAGGCTCAGCATAATTCACCCCTCCACTTT	.	TRBV18	17	.	TRBJ1-6
CASSGQGHYSNQPQHF	TGTGCCAGTAGTGGACAGGGGCATTATAGCAATCAGCCCCAGCATTTT	TRBD1	TRBV19	16	.	TRBJ1-5
CASTRTRDNSPLHF	TGTGCCAGCACCCGAACCAGGGATAATTCACCCCTCCACTTT	.	TRBV9	14	once	TRBJ1-6
CASSETGPYEQYF	TGTGCCAGCTCAGAGACAGGGCCCTACGAGCAGTACTTC	TRBD1	TRBV18	13	.	TRBJ2-7
CASSVRTGGLYGYTF	TGTGCCAGCAGCGTAAGAACAGGGGGCCTCTATGGCTACACCTTC	TRBD1	TRBV9	15	once	TRBJ1-2
CASCTGVNNQPQHF	TGTGCCAGCTGTACAGGGGTAAATAATCAGCCCCAGCATTTT	TRBD1	TRBV6-5	14	.	TRBJ1-5
CSASFNGPQHF	TGCAGTGCTAGTTTCAATGGCCCCCAGCATTTT	.	TRBV20-1	11	.	TRBJ1-5
CASSLLIAGGLNEQFF	TGTGCCAGCAGCCTACTTATAGCGGGGGGGCTTAATGAGCAGTTCTTC	TRBD2	TRBV14	16	.	TRBJ2-1
CASNPSNGNQPQHF	TGTGCCAGCAACCCTAGTAATGGCAATCAGCCCCAGCATTTT	.	TRBV28	14	.	TRBJ1-5
CASSDSSGNTIYF	TGTGCCAGCTCAGACAGCTCTGGAAACACCATATATTTT	.	TRBV18	13	.	TRBJ1-3
CATLGAGETEAFF	TGTGCCACCCTGGGGGCGGGGGAGACTGAAGCTTTCTTT	.	TRBV24-1	13	.	TRBJ1-1
CASSHRAGGHNEQFF	TGCGCCAGCAGCCATCGGGCGGGGGGCCACAATGAGCAGTTCTTC	TRBD2	TRBV4-1	15	few	TRBJ2-1
CASSLTPLDEKLFF	TGCGCCAGCAGCCTGACACCCTTGGATGAAAAACTGTTTTTT	.	TRBV5-1	14	.	TRBJ1-4
CASSAYSGVTDTQYF	TGTGCCAGCAGTGCTTATAGCGGGGTGACAGATACGCAGTATTTT	TRBD2	TRBV27	15	.	TRBJ2-3
CASSPEEGGVSPLHF	TGTGCCAGCTCACCTGAAGAGGGAGGAGTTTCACCCCTCCACTTT	.	TRBV18	15	.	TRBJ1-6
CATRLGGGEKLFF	TGTGCCACTCGGTTGGGCGGAGGGGAAAAACTGTTTTTT	.	TRBV15	13	.	TRBJ1-4
CASRLAGLGTGELFF	TGTGCCAGCAGACTAGCGGGCCTAGGCACCGGGGAGCTGTTTTTT	TRBD2	TRBV5-6	15	.	TRBJ2-2
CASSLPLGTGSAYNEQFF	TGTGCCAGCAGCTTACCCCTCGGGACAGGGAGCGCCTACAATGAGCAGTTCTTC	TRBD1	TRBV7-9	18	.	TRBJ2-1
CASSLVVGGETEAFF	TGCGCCAGCAGCTTGGTGGTAGGGGGTGAGACTGAAGCTTTCTTT	.	TRBV5-1	15	few	TRBJ1-1
CASGGVRETQYF	TGTGCCAGCGGAGGGGTCCGAGAGACCCAGTACTTC	.	TRBV28	12	.	TRBJ2-5
CASSLGLSAGELFF	TGTGCCAGCAGCTTAGGACTATCGGCCGGGGAGCTGTTTTTT	.	TRBV7-2	14	.	TRBJ2-2
CASSRRSGLVFLETQYF	TGTGCCAGCAGTCGCCGATCTGGTTTAGTCTTCCTGGAGACCCAGTACTTC	.	TRBV7-2	17	.	TRBJ2-5
CASCRQGSNYGYTF	TGTGCCAGCTGCAGACAGGGTTCTAACTATGGCTACACCTTC	TRBD1	TRBV2	14	.	TRBJ1-2
CASSPSPPGPFHF	TGTGCCAGCTCACCATCTCCCCCAGGTCCCTTCCACTTC	.	TRBV18	13	once	TRBJ1-2
CASSIPQGGEAFF	TGTGCCAGCAGCATTCCCCAGGGCGGTGAAGCTTTCTTT	.	TRBV7-8	13	.	TRBJ1-1
CASSSPLVLSGNTIYF	TGTGCCAGCAGCTCCCCCCTCGTACTCTCTGGAAACACCATATATTTT	.	TRBV7-9	16	.	TRBJ1-3
CASSPGMGAREKLFF	TGTGCCAGCAGCCCGGGGATGGGGGCTCGGGAAAAACTGTTTTTT	.	TRBV9	15	.	TRBJ1-4
CASSIDRITNTEAFF	TGTGCCAGTAGTATAGACAGGATCACGAACACTGAAGCTTTCTTT	.	TRBV19	15	few	TRBJ1-1
CASSFRTSGSSYNEQFF	TGTGCCAGCAGCTTCCGGACTAGCGGGAGCTCCTACAATGAGCAGTTCTTC	TRBD2	TRBV7-8	17	.	TRBJ2-1
CASIADSDSSGNTIYF	TGTGCCAGCATCGCAGACAGTGATAGCTCTGGAAACACCATATATTTT	.	TRBV11-2	16	.	TRBJ1-3
CASSYSRGFGNTIYF	TGTGCCAGCAGTTACTCACGAGGCTTTGGAAACACCATATATTTT	.	TRBV6-5	15	.	TRBJ1-3
CASSYGGATNEKLFF	TGTGCCAGCAGTTATGGCGGAGCAACTAATGAAAAACTGTTTTTT	.	TRBV6-5	15	.	TRBJ1-4
CASSLQGWGYTF	TGTGCCAGCAGCTTACAGGGATGGGGCTACACCTTC	.	TRBV28	12	.	TRBJ1-2
CASSWRSSYEQYF	TGTGCCAGCAGTTGGAGGAGCTCCTACGAGCAGTACTTC	.	TRBV6-5	13	once	TRBJ2-7
CASSPGFGGTDTQYF	TGTGCCAGCAGCCCAGGTTTCGGGGGAACAGATACGCAGTATTTT	.	TRBV7-3	15	.	TRBJ2-3
CASRITGTTSYEQYF	TGTGCCAGCAGAATAACCGGGACTACCTCCTACGAGCAGTACTTC	TRBD2	TRBV27	15	.	TRBJ2-7
CASSYQGDTEAFF	TGCGCCAGCAGCTACCAGGGGGACACTGAAGCTTTCTTT	TRBD1	TRBV5-1	13	.	TRBJ1-1
CASSEGTNSNQPQHF	TGCGCCAGCAGCGAAGGGACAAATAGCAATCAGCCCCAGCATTTT	.	TRBV5-1	15	.	TRBJ1-5
CASRDQGALNTEAFF	TGCGCCAGCAGGGATCAGGGGGCGCTGAACACTGAAGCTTTCTTT	TRBD1	TRBV5-1	15	.	TRBJ1-1
CASSLPGLRIYEQYF	TGTGCCAGCAGCCTTCCGGGACTTCGCATCTACGAGCAGTACTTC	.	TRBV11-2	15	.	TRBJ2-7
CASSSFNSGGYNEQFF	TGTGCCAGCAGTTCCTTTAATAGCGGGGGGTACAATGAGCAGTTCTTC	TRBD2	TRBV6-5	16	.	TRBJ2-1
CASSYLRVRGGYGYTF	TGTGCCAGCAGTTATCTGAGGGTCAGGGGTGGCTATGGCTACACCTTC	.	TRBV6-6	16	.	TRBJ1-2
CASSSGTVNGNTIYF	TGTGCTAGCAGCTCCGGTACAGTGAATGGAAACACCATATATTTT	.	TRBV7-7	15	.	TRBJ1-3
CASTQGTGGFYGYTF	TGTGCCAGCACCCAAGGGACAGGGGGCTTCTATGGCTACACCTTC	TRBD1	TRBV6-5	15	.	TRBJ1-2